These 17 T cell receptor beta chains were all obtained from the same sample, sequenced in a study of CD8 T cells in Susac syndrome. An input of about 0.45 to 1 ug of RNA was subjected to reverse transcription using random hexamers. TCRdb fed the immunoSEQ multiplex PCR reads into MiXCR, producing one record per CDR3 protein. The sample lists around 200,000 distinct CDR3 sequences, about 94% occurring once. Material for sequencing was CD4+ T cells from PBMCs. The receptor source for this set is a human donor with Susac syndrome.

The rearrangement joins TRBV5-8 to TRBJ1-2; D remains unclear. The germline V gene encodes CDR1 SGHTS and CDR2 YDEGEE. This CDR3 is 13 amino acids long. Trimming removed 4 bases from V and 2 bases from J, with 9 bases in between. In nucleotides, the CDR3 is TGTGCCAGCAGCGCGGGGTCCAACTATGGCTACACCTTC. Amino acid sequence: CASSAGSNYGYTF.

This clonotype was recorded a few times. The chain couples TRBV11-2 to TRBJ1-2; no clear D. Germline V gives CDR1 SGHAT, CDR2 FQNNGV. Trimming left V 0 bases short and J 2 bases short, with 10 bases between. This CDR3 has 15 residues. The CDR3 DNA reads as TGTGCCAGCAGCTTAGATCGGTTCAGCAACTATGGCTACACCTTC. This encodes CASSLDRFSNYGYTF.

The chain couples TRBV20-1 to TRBJ2-1; 9 bases agree with TRBD2. Germline-derived CDR1 and CDR2 are DFQATT and SNEGSKA (reference sequence). The V gene end was trimmed by 0 bases and the J gene end by 6 bases; junction bases not matched to a gene: 9. This CDR3 spans 16 amino acids. CDR3 sequence (DNA): TGCAGTGCTAGAGATGCGGCGGGAGGGACGGGCAATGAGCAGTTCTTC. This encodes CSARDAAGGTGNEQFF.

This chain connects TRBV30 to TRBJ1-5; tentatively, D is TRBD1 (5 bases). CDR1 is GTSNPN, CDR2 SVGIG, per germline (reference sequence). The CDR3 is 15 residues long. Trimming cost V 1 base and J 6 bases, with 16 bases left between them. CDR3 loop: CAWSARIGGGQPQHF. DNA of the CDR3: TGTGCCTGGAGTGCCCGTATCGGGGGGGGTCAGCCCCAGCATTTT. Looking up the rest from reference TRBV30 and TRBJ1-5 gives the full variable domain: SQTIHQWPATLVQPVGSPLSLECTVEGTSNPNLYWYRQAAGRGLQLLFYSVGIGQISSEVPQNLSASRPQDRQFILSSKKLLLSDSGFYLCAWSARIGGGQPQHFGDGTRLSIL.

The V call is TRBV5-1, the J call TRBJ1-1; D is ambiguous. V shed 2 bases and J shed 0 bases, with 8 bases lying between them. The CDR3 is 14 residues long. CDR1 and CDR2 (germline): SGHRS, YFSETQ. The CDR3 reads CASSFSSLNTEAFF. The CDR3 DNA reads as TGCGCCAGCAGCTTCAGCAGCCTGAACACTGAAGCTTTCTTT.

This sequence joins TRBV2 and TRBJ2-7, with D perhaps matching TRBD1 (6 bases). CDR1 and CDR2 from the germline V gene are SNHLY and FYNNEI. V was clipped by 6 bases and J by 0 bases, with 15 bases between them. This CDR3 is 15 amino acids long. The CDR3 DNA follows: TGTGCCAGCAGGGTTGGACAGTACCCCTCCTACGAGCAGTACTTC. This encodes CASRVGQYPSYEQYF.

V and J are TRBV20-1 and TRBJ1-2, with 7 bases aligning to TRBD1. Per germline, CDR1 DFQATT and CDR2 SNEGSKA (reference sequence). After removal of 2 bases from V and 3 bases from J, the junction contained 3 bases not matched to a gene. The CDR3 extends over 13 amino acids. CDR3 protein: CSARRGRYYGYTF. For the CDR3, the DNA is TGCAGTGCTAGAAGGGGGCGCTACTATGGCTACACCTTC.

This chain connects TRBV3-1 to TRBJ2-1, with D hard to call. Germline lookup yields CDR1 LGHDT and CDR2 YNNKEL (reference sequence). This CDR3 is 12 amino acids long. V was clipped by 0 bases and J by 9 bases, with 6 bases between them. The chain's CDR3 is CASSQDVSEQFF. For the CDR3, the DNA is TGTGCCAGCAGCCAAGATGTGAGTGAGCAGTTCTTC.

The chain recombines TRBV11-2 with TRBJ2-1, with no clear D. This CDR3 spans 16 amino acids. Trimming left V 3 bases short and J 10 bases short, with 22 bases between. Per the germline V gene, CDR1 is SGHAT and CDR2 is FQNNGV. The CDR3 loop reads CASSFERAYRTLEQFF. Here the CDR3 DNA reads TGTGCCAGCAGCTTCGAGCGTGCCTATCGGACGCTGGAGCAGTTCTTC.

This sequence joins TRBV4-2 and TRBJ2-1; 12 nucleotides match TRBD2. Per germline, CDR1 LGHNA and CDR2 YNFKEQ. The length of the CDR3 is 19 residues. V was clipped by 0 bases and J by 4 bases; unmatched bases: 10. The CDR3 DNA reads TGTGCCAGCAGCCAAGATCCCGCTAGCGGGGGGGCGCAATACAATGAGCAGTTCTTC. Protein product: CASSQDPASGGAQYNEQFF.

The table lists this clonotype with a count of one. The chain recombines TRBV12-3 or TRBV12-4 with TRBJ2-4; unclear D gene. There are 14 residues in the CDR3. V was clipped by 1 base and J by 1 base, with 5 bases between them. The CDR3 nucleotides are TGTGCCAGCAGTTTAGTTGAGGCCAAAAACATTCAGTACTTC. Its protein product is CASSLVEAKNIQYF.

The CDR3 loop is CASMGTLEETQYF. The CDR3 DNA is TGTGCCAGCATGGGCACGCTCGAAGAGACCCAGTACTTC. This rearrangement joins TRBV2 to TRBJ2-5, with D uncertain. The CDR3 runs 13 residues. Trimming took 7 bases from V and 3 from J, leaving 12 bases between them. Germline-derived CDR1 and CDR2 are SNHLY and FYNNEI.

The rearrangement uses TRBV7-6 and TRBJ2-6; a weak D match, TRBD2 (6 bases). The CDR3 runs 18 residues. Looked up from germline, CDR1 is SGHVS and CDR2 is FNYEAQ. Trimming shortened V by 1 base and J by 3 bases, and 16 bases separated the two germline ends. The CDR3 sequence is CASSLVGGTWNGANVLTF. CDR3 DNA sequence: TGTGCCAGCAGCTTAGTTGGAGGGACGTGGAATGGGGCCAACGTCCTGACTTTC.

V is TRBV28 and J is TRBJ2-1, with 14 bases aligning to TRBD2. Germline V gene lookup returns CDR1 MDHEN and CDR2 SYDVKM. The CDR3 loop spans 17 amino acids. V was clipped by 5 bases and J by 3 bases; unmatched bases: 6. Here the CDR3 reads CASSPLGLAGDYNEQFF. DNA for the CDR3: TGTGCCAGCAGTCCCCTGGGACTAGCGGGAGACTACAATGAGCAGTTCTTC.

The genes are TRBV19 and TRBJ2-5; no definite D call. The CDR3 totals 14 residues. V was trimmed by 6 bases and J by 2 bases, leaving 13 bases between them. Per the germline V gene, CDR1 is LNHDA and CDR2 is SQIVND (reference sequence). The CDR3 here is CASRPSAIQETQYF. As DNA, the CDR3 is TGTGCCAGTAGGCCTTCGGCAATTCAAGAGACCCAGTACTTC.

The chain links TRBV11-2 to TRBJ2-4; no clear D. The CDR3 has 15 amino acids. Germline values: CDR1 SGHAT, CDR2 FQNNGV. Trimming pared 1 base from V and 6 bases from J, leaving 13 bases between. In nucleotides, the CDR3 is TGTGCCAGCAGCTTAGGTGGGGTCCGGTCAAACATTCAGTACTTC. The encoded protein is CASSLGGVRSNIQYF. Looking up the rest from reference TRBV11-2 and TRBJ2-4 gives the full variable domain: EAGVAQSPRYKIIEKRQSVAFWCNPISGHATLYWYQQILGQGPKLLIQFQNNGVVDDSQLPKDRFSAERLKGVDSTLKIQPAKLEDSAVYLCASSLGGVRSNIQYFGAGTRLSVL.

The V and J genes are TRBV3-1 and TRBJ1-3, with D unresolved. The CDR3 is 16 amino acids. In germline, CDR1 is LGHDT, CDR2 YNNKEL (reference sequence). The V and J ends lost 0 bases and 0 bases respectively, with 9 bases between them. The CDR3, as DNA: TGTGCCAGCAGCCAAGATCTAGGCTACTCTGGAAACACCATATATTTT. Translated: CASSQDLGYSGNTIYF.